This TCR beta chain emerged from a study of somatic mutations in cytotoxic T cells in rheumatoid arthritis. The repertoire was sequenced with immunoSEQ multiplex PCR; TCRdb's copy has only in-frame clones and lacks some. Of 2,000 to 2,500 clones in the sample, roughly four fifths are singletons; the top ten hold about 40%. V gave up 3 bases and J gave up 7 bases; unmatched junction bases: 7. The germline gives CDR1 SGDLS, CDR2 YYNGEE. The CDR3 length is 14 residues. In its sample, this clone was seen once. Its antigen remains unknown. Regarding the study as a whole: The CD8+ clonality of rheumatoid arthritis patients increased with age, whereas that of healthy controls did not.

Source material: CD8+ T cells sorted from blood. This clonotype was sampled from a man between 70 and 80 years old with rheumatoid arthritis. The gene calls are TRBV9 and TRBJ2-1, with 7 bases identical to TRBD1. Here the CDR3 reads CASSAHRGENEQFF. As DNA, the CDR3 is TGTGCCAGCAGCGCGCACAGGGGAGAGAATGAGCAGTTCTTC. Full variable domain (remainder filled in from reference TRBV9 and TRBJ2-1): DSGVTQTPKHLITATGQRVTLRCSPRSGDLSVYWYQQSLDQGLQFLIQYYNGEERAKGNILERFSAQQFPDLHSELNLSSLELGDSALYFCASSAHRGENEQFFGPGTRLTVL.